Reported below is one T cell receptor (beta chain). This clone was observed a handful of times. The target of this receptor is not known. No base qualities exist here, and no much larger clone lies one base off it. The source of the sample is a study of beta chain features in type 1 diabetes (dated by TCRdb to the late 2010s). About the investigation overall: Mean age, gender distribution, total cell number and subset yield did not differ between patients and healthy donors. A total of about 100 million sorted cells were examined across all samples, and RNA yield correlated strongly with the number of cells per subset. In the study, TCRB repertoires of sorted circulating CD4+ T cell subsets from recently diagnosed type 1 diabetes patients were compared with those of matched healthy donors. Whereas all 30 or so donors provided naive and central memory subsets, regulatory and stem cell-like memory subsets were isolated from just 8 patients and roughly eight healthy donors. What the research found in general, with its limitations: Naive, central memory and regulatory TCRB repertoires appeared to be more similar among patients than among healthy donors. PCR may preferentially amplify shorter templates, but because patient and control samples were amplified and corrected together, any resulting skew would affect both groups equally. A moderate but significant shortening of TCRB CDR3 length was observed in type 1 diabetes patients in all four CD4+ subsets. Because small numbers of individuals were included in the HLA sub-analyses, any influence of HLA type on TCRB rearrangement was left unresolved. Fewer insertions and more nucleotide deletions at VDJ recombination sites were observed in patients with type 1 diabetes, implying thymic rearrangement abnormalities. Because cDNA was sequenced instead of genomic DNA, activated cells with high expression could be over-represented, although the groups did not differ in activation or CD3 levels.

The entire amount of isolated RNA was reverse transcribed using the High Capacity cDNA Reverse Transcription Kit, so the sequenced TCRB transcripts were expressed ones. Deep immunoSEQ sequencing was performed on naive, central memory and regulatory T cell samples, with an average of about 4 million total reads per sample. Sorted cells were lysed in RLT buffer and RNA was extracted with DNase-treated RNeasy Micro or Mini kits, depending on cell number. Each cell subset was processed on its own to prevent cross-contamination, while patient and healthy donor samples were processed together. Using the immunoSEQ multiplex PCR, TCRB sequences were amplified from cDNA into 87-bp fragments spanning the CDR3 region. Sequencing of the amplicons was performed on the Illumina HiSeq platform. In the paper's pipeline: PCR bias was computationally corrected using synthetic template baselines, reads within Hamming distance 2 were collapsed, and singletons that could not be merged were discarded. Reads were aligned to IMGT to assign V, D and J genes, CDR3 length, and insertions or deletions at six rearrangement sites. Within each subset, clonotype counts were normalized to sorted cell number, after which true diversity and Gini coefficients were computed with the tcR R package. The overlap coefficient, calculated on TCRB nucleotide sequences, was used to quantify repertoire sharing. As stored in TCRdb, this immuneACCESS dataset retains in-frame rearrangements with V and J assigned. A fraction of the clones does not appear; measured against another copy, unresolved V genes explain less than half of the discrepancy, and the remainder lacks a known reason. The V and J calls and clone size come from that table; D and trimming were worked out from the DNA. The sample table contains around 140,000 clones; only one count was recorded for about 10% of them. In total, the top ten clones hold 0.75% of the sample.

The CDR3 numbers 14 residues from cysteine through phenylalanine. Kept here is only the CDR3 DNA, which spans 42 bases and is read in frame from base 1. V was cut back by 1 base and J by 5 bases, leaving a gap of 13 bases between them. Taken from the germline V gene (reference sequence), the CDR1 and CDR2 loops are SGHNT and YYREEE. Each donor gave one peripheral blood draw, averaging roughly 0.11 L, which was collected into heparinised tubes. A BD FACSAria II was used to sort naive, central memory, regulatory and stem cell-like memory CD4+ T cells with a panel that included CD45RO, CCR7, CD25, CD127, CD95 and CD27. Every sorted population had a purity above 95%. PBMCs were isolated right away by Lymphoprep density gradient centrifugation and were stained directly, without culture. Samples were stained and sorted in pairs, with one healthy donor and one patient per experiment, so that batch effects were minimized.

Recombination joined TRBV5-4 with TRBJ2-7; perhaps TRBD2 is the D gene, with 7 bases matching. The TCR comes from a man in his thirties or forties with type 1 diabetes. What was sequenced was central memory CD4+ T cells from blood. The CDR3 reads as follows: CASSLSGGFNEQYF. The nucleotide sequence reads as follows: TGTGCCAGCAGCTTGTCGGGGGGCTTCAACGAGCAGTACTTC.